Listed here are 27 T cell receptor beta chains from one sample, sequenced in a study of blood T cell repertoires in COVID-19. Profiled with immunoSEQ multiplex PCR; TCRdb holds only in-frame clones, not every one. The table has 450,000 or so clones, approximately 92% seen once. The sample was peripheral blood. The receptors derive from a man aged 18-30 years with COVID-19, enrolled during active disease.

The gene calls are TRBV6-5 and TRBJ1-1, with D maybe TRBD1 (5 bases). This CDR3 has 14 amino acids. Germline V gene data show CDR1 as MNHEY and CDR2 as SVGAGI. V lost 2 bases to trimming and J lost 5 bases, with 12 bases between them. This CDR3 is CASSYRSGGTEAFF. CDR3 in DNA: TGTGCCAGCAGTTACCGGTCGGGGGGGACTGAAGCTTTCTTT.

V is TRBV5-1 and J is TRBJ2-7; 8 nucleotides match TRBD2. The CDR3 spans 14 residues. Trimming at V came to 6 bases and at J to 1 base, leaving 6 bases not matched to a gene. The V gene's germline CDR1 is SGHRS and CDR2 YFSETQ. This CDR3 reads CASTLLAGSYEQYF. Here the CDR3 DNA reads TGCGCCAGCACCCTTTTAGCGGGATCCTACGAGCAGTACTTC.

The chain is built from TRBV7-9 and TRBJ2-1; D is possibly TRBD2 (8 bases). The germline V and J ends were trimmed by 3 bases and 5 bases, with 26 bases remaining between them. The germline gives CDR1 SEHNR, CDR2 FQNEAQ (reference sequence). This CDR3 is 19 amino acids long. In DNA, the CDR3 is TGTGCCAGCAGCTTCCTCTTGACAGGGCTAGCGGGCAGTAACAATGAGCAGTTCTTC. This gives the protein CASSFLLTGLAGSNNEQFF.

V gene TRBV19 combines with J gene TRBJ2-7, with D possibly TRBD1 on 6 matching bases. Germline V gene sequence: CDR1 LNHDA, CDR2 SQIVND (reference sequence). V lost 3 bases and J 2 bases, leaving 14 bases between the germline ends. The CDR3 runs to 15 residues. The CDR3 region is CASSIASGETYEQYF. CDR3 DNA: TGTGCCAGTAGTATTGCGTCAGGGGAAACCTACGAGCAGTACTTC.

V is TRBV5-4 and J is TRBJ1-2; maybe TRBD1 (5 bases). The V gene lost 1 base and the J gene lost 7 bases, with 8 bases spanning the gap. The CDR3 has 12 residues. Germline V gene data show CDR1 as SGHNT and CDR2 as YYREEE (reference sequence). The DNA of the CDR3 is TGTGCCAGCAGCTTGATAGGGGTTGGCTACACCTTC. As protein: CASSLIGVGYTF.

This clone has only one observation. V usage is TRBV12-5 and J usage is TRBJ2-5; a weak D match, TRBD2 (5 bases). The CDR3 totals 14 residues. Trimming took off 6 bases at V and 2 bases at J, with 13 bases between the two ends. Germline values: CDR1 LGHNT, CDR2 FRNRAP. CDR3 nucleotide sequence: TGTGCTAGTGGCGCTCAAAGCGGACAAGAGACCCAGTACTTC. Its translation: CASGAQSGQETQYF.

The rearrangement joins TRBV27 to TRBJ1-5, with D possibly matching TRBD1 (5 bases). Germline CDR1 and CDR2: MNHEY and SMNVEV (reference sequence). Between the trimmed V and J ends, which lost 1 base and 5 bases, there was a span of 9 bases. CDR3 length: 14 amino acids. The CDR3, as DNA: TGTGCCAGCAGTTTATTTCAGGGCGATCAGCCCCAGCATTTT. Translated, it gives CASSLFQGDQPQHF.

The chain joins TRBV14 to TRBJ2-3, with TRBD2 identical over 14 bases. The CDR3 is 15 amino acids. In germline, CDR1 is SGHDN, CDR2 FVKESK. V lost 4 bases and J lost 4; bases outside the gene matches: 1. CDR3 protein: CASSRGLAGADTQYF. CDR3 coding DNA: TGTGCCAGCAGCCGGGGACTAGCGGGAGCAGATACGCAGTATTTT.

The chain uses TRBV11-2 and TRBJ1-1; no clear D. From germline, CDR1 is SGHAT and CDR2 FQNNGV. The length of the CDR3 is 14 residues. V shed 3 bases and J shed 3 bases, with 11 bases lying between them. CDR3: CASSFFRRDTEAFF. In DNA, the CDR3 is TGTGCCAGCAGCTTTTTCAGGCGGGACACTGAAGCTTTCTTT. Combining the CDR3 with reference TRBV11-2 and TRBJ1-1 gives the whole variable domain EAGVAQSPRYKIIEKRQSVAFWCNPISGHATLYWYQQILGQGPKLLIQFQNNGVVDDSQLPKDRFSAERLKGVDSTLKIQPAKLEDSAVYLCASSFFRRDTEAFFGQGTRLTVV.

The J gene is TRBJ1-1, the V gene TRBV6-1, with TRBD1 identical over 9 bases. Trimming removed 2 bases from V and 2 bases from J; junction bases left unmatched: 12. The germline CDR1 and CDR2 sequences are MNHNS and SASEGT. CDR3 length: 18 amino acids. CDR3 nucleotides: TGTGCCAGCAGTGAACTCCGGGACAGGGAACGAGGAAACACTGAAGCTTTCTTT. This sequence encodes CASSELRDRERGNTEAFF.

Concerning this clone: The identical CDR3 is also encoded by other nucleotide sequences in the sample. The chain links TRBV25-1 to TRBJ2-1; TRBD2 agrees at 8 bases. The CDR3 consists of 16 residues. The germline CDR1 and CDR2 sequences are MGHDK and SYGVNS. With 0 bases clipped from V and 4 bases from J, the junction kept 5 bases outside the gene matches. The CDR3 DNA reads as TGTGCCAGCAGTGAATACTCCAGCGGGGGATACAATGAGCAGTTCTTC. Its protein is CASSEYSSGGYNEQFF.

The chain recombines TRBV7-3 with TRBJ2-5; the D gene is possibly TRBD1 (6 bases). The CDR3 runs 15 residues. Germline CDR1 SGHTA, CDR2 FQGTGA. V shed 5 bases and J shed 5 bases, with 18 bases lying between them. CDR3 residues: CASSPGQTMGETQYF. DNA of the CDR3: TGTGCCAGCAGCCCCGGACAGACGATGGGGGAGACCCAGTACTTC.

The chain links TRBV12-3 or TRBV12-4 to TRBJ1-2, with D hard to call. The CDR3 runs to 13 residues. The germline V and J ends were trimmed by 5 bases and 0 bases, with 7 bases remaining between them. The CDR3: CASSPVTNYGYTF. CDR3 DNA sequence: TGTGCCAGCAGTCCCGTAACTAACTATGGCTACACCTTC.

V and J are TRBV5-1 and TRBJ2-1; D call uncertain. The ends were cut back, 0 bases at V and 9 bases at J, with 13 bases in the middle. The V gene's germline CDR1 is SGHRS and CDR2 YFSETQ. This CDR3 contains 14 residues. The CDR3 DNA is TGCGCCAGCAGCTTGGAGCGCGCGGCTGCTGAGCAGTTCTTC. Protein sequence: CASSLERAAAEQFF.

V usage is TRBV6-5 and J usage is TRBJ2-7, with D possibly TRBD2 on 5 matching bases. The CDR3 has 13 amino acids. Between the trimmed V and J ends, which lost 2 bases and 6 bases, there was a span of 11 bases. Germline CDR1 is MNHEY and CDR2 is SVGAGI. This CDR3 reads CASSYDGVSEQYF. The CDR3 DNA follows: TGTGCCAGCAGTTACGACGGGGTGAGCGAGCAGTACTTC.

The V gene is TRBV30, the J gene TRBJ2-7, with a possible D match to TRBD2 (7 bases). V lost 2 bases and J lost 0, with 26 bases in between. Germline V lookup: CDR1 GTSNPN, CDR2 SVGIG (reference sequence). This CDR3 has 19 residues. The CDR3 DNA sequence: TGTGCCTGGAGTCTTCCCACCGGGACTAAAAAGACAGGCTCCTACGAGCAGTACTTC. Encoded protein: CAWSLPTGTKKTGSYEQYF.

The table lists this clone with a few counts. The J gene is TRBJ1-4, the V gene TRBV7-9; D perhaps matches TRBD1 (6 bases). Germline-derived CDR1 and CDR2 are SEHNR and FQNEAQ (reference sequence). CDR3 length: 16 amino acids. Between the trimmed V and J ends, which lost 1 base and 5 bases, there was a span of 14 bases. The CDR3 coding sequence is TGTGCCAGCAGCTTAGTGGTGGCAGGGGCAAATGAAAAACTGTTTTTT. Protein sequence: CASSLVVAGANEKLFF.

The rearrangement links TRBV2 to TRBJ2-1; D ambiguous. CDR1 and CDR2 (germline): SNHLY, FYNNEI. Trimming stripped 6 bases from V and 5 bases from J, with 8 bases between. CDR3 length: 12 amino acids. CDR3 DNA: TGTGCCAGCAGAAAACATAACAATGAGCAGTTCTTC. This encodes CASRKHNNEQFF.

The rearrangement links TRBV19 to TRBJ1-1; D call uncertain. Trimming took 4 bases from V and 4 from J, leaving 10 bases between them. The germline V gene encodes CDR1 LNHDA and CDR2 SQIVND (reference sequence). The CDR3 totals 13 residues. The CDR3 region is CASSKGGGTEAFF. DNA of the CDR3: TGTGCCAGTAGTAAGGGAGGAGGCACTGAAGCTTTCTTT.

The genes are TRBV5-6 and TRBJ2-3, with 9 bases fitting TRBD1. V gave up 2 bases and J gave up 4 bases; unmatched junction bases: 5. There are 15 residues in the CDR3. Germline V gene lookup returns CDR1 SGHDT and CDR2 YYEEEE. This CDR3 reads CASSLTGGEADTQYF. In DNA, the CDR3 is TGTGCCAGCAGCTTAACAGGGGGCGAGGCAGATACGCAGTATTTT.

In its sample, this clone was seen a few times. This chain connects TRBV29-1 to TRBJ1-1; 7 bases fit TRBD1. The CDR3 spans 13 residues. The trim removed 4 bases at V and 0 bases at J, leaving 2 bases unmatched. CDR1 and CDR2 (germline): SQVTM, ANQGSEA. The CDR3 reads CSVAGQLNTEAFF. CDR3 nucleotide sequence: TGCAGCGTTGCGGGACAGCTGAACACTGAAGCTTTCTTT.

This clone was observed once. CDR3 in amino acids: CASSAQGALGTDTQYF. The CDR3 region has the DNA TGTGCCAGCAGTGCACAGGGGGCGTTAGGCACAGATACGCAGTATTTT. The V call is TRBV25-1, the J call TRBJ2-3, with TRBD1 matching over 9 bases. The J segment lost 1 base and the V segment lost 4 bases, leaving 6 bases of the junction unmatched. CDR1 is MGHDK and CDR2 is SYGVNS in the germline V gene. The CDR3 is 16 residues long.

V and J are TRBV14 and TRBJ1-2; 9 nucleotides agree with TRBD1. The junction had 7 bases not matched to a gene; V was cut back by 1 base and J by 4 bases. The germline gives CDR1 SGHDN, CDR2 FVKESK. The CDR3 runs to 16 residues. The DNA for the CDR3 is TGTGCCAGCAGCCAAGGGTGGGACAGGGCCTTCTATGGCTACACCTTC. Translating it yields CASSQGWDRAFYGYTF.

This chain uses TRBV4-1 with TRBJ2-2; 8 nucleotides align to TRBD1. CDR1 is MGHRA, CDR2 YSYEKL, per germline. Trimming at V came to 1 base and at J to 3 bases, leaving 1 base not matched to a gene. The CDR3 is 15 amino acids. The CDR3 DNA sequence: TGCGCCAGCAGCCAAGGGGACAGGTACACCGGGGAGCTGTTTTTT. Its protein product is CASSQGDRYTGELFF.

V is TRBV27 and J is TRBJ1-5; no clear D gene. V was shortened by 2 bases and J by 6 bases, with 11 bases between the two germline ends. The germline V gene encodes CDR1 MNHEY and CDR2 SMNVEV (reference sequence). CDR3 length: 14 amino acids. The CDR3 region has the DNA TGTGCCAGCAGTTTAGCAGGCCGGGGTCAGCCCCAGCATTTT. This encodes CASSLAGRGQPQHF.

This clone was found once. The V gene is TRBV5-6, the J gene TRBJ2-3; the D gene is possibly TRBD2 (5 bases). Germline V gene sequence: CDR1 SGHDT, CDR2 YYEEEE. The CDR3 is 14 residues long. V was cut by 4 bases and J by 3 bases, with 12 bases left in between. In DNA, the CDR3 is TGTGCCAGCAGCCAAAACCCGGGAACAGATACGCAGTATTTT. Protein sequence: CASSQNPGTDTQYF.

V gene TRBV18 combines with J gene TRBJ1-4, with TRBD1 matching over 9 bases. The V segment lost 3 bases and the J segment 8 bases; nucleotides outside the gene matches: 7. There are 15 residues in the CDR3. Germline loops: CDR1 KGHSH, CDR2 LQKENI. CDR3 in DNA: TGTGCCAGCTCACCGATACGACAGGGGGGCGAAAAACTGTTTTTT. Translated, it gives CASSPIRQGGEKLFF.